The clone carrying this TCR beta chain appeared once. Its antigen is currently unknown. The data stem from a study of CD8 T cells in Susac syndrome. Random hexamers primed reverse transcription of about 0.45 to 1 ug RNA. Multiplex PCR with immunoSEQ amplified the TCR beta CDR3 across 54 Vbeta and 13 Jbeta. From the immunoSEQ multiplex PCR reads, TCRdb called clonotypes with MiXCR, one entry per CDR3 protein. The data hold about 150,000 distinct CDR3 sequences, with over 85% observed a single time. Germline-derived CDR1 and CDR2 are SGHRS and YFSETQ. The V and J ends lost 2 bases and 4 bases respectively, with 18 bases between them. This CDR3 region has 16 residues. Findings and limits, study-wide: The study recognized that its TCR sequencing and HLA analysis covered a relatively small number of individuals.

V gene TRBV5-1 combines with J gene TRBJ1-2, with a tentative D call TRBD1 (5 bases). The TCR comes from a human donor with multiple sclerosis. The sequencing sample was made of CD8+ T cells from PBMCs. The CDR3 coding sequence is TGCGCCAGCAGCTTCCCCGTATCAGGGACGGTCTATGGCTACACCTTC. It is translated as CASSFPVSGTVYGYTF.